A single sample is the source of the 31 T cell receptor beta chains below, sequenced in a study of shared clonotypes between healthy human individuals. Libraries were prepared by immunoSEQ multiplex PCR; TCRdb keeps only in-frame clonotypes and omits some of them. This sample yields about 2 million clones, of which roughly 95% are seen a single time; 0.13% belongs to the top ten. Sequenced: naive CD4+ T cells sorted from blood. Subset indicated: CD45RA+ positively selected. These receptors originate from a man aged 18-30 years in good health.

V gene TRBV11-2 combines with J gene TRBJ1-5; 9 nucleotides line up with TRBD1. This CDR3 contains 15 residues. Trimming at V came to 5 bases and at J to 6 bases, leaving 8 bases not matched to a gene. Germline V gene lookup returns CDR1 SGHAT and CDR2 FQNNGV. The CDR3 nucleotides read TGTGCCAGCAGCATTTCGACAGGGGGGAGTCAGCCCCAGCATTTT. As protein: CASSISTGGSQPQHF.

This chain connects TRBV29-1 to TRBJ2-3; a possible D gene is TRBD2 (5 bases). The CDR3 runs to 13 residues. Trimming stripped 3 bases from V and 7 bases from J, with 14 bases between. Germline CDR1 SQVTM, CDR2 ANQGSEA. CDR3 DNA: TGCAGCGTTGATAAGGGCGCGGACTATACGCAGTATTTT. Translated, it gives CSVDKGADYTQYF.

This clone has just a few counts. The CDR3: CASSLRGPSSYEQYF. DNA of the CDR3: TGTGCCAGCAGCCTCAGGGGCCCGAGCTCCTACGAGCAGTACTTC. V is TRBV7-9 and J is TRBJ2-7; D perhaps matches TRBD1 (6 bases). The CDR3 covers 15 residues. V lost 5 bases and J lost 0, with 14 bases in between. Germline V lookup: CDR1 SEHNR, CDR2 FQNEAQ (reference sequence). Combining the CDR3 with reference TRBV7-9 and TRBJ2-7 gives the whole variable domain DTGVSQNPRHKITKRGQNVTFRCDPISEHNRLYWYRQTLGQGPEFLTYFQNEAQLEKSRLLSDRFSAERPKGSFSTLEIQRTEQGDSAMYLCASSLRGPSSYEQYFGPGTRLTVT.

A few counts support this clone. The gene calls are TRBV11-3 and TRBJ2-2; D remains unclear. The CDR3 sequence is 13 residues long. The V gene lost 2 bases and the J gene lost 4 bases, with 5 bases spanning the gap. In germline, CDR1 is SGHNT, CDR2 YENEEA. The CDR3 nucleotides are TGTGCCAGCAGCTTAAGACTCACCGGGGAGCTGTTTTTT. It yields the protein CASSLRLTGELFF.

The chain recombines TRBV2 with TRBJ2-5, with 13 bases matching TRBD2. The junction had 4 bases not matched to a gene; V was cut back by 4 bases and J by 5 bases. This CDR3 spans 15 amino acids. The germline V gene encodes CDR1 SNHLY and CDR2 FYNNEI. The CDR3 sequence: CASSAGTSGTETQYF. In DNA, the CDR3 is TGTGCCAGCAGTGCCGGGACTAGCGGGACTGAGACCCAGTACTTC.

The rearrangement links TRBV10-2 to TRBJ1-4; 9 positions match TRBD1. CDR1 is WSHSY, CDR2 SAAADI, per germline. There are 14 residues in the CDR3. With 1 base clipped from V and 8 bases from J, the junction kept 2 bases outside the gene matches. CDR3 sequence reads: CASSEYRGREKLFF. CDR3 nucleotides: TGCGCCAGCAGTGAGTACAGGGGGCGCGAAAAACTGTTTTTT.

The chain combines TRBV4-3 with TRBJ2-7; maybe TRBD2 (5 bases). The CDR3 has 16 residues. The V gene's germline CDR1 is LGHNA and CDR2 YSLEER. Trimming stripped 0 bases from V and 5 bases from J, with 17 bases between. The CDR3 bases are TGCGCCAGCAGCCAAGAAACGGGGTGGAATTTGCACGAGCAGTACTTC. Translating gives CASSQETGWNLHEQYF.

With respect to this clone: The same CDR3 can be traced to other DNA sequences in this sample. The chain uses TRBV11-2 and TRBJ1-2, with D possibly being TRBD1 (5 bases). The CDR3 loop spans 13 amino acids. Germline-derived CDR1 and CDR2 are SGHAT and FQNNGV. V dropped 4 bases and J dropped 4 bases, with 10 bases sitting between them. The CDR3 region has the DNA TGTGCCAGCAGCTCCCAAGGGGCCTATGGCTACACCTTC. Its protein is CASSSQGAYGYTF.

This sequence joins TRBV10-3 and TRBJ1-1, with D possibly being TRBD1 (5 bases). The CDR3 length is 15 residues. Germline V gives CDR1 ENHRY, CDR2 SYGVKD. Deletions cut 1 base from V and 2 bases from J, with 11 bases between. DNA for the CDR3: TGTGCCATCAGTGAGTGGGGAGGGGTTAACACTGAAGCTTTCTTT. It is translated as CAISEWGGVNTEAFF.

This sequence joins TRBV5-1 and TRBJ2-5; unclear D gene. CDR1 SGHRS and CDR2 YFSETQ come from the germline V gene. The V gene lost 0 bases and the J gene lost 5 bases, with 14 bases spanning the gap. This CDR3 region has 15 residues. The CDR3 region has the DNA TGCGCCAGCAGCTTGGAGGGCTTTGTTGCGGAGACCCAGTACTTC. It codes for CASSLEGFVAETQYF.

The V gene is TRBV11-3, the J gene TRBJ2-1; D gene unclear. V gave up 0 bases and J gave up 0 bases, with 18 bases separating them. Germline CDR1 reads SGHNT; CDR2 reads YENEEA. This CDR3 has 19 amino acids. The CDR3 reads CASSLDPPPTESSYNEQFF. CDR3 nucleotides: TGTGCCAGCAGCTTAGATCCCCCCCCGACGGAGAGCTCCTACAATGAGCAGTTCTTC.

The chain carries TRBV4-3 and TRBJ2-7; D is unclear. The V end was cut by 0 bases, the J end by 1 base, with 10 bases between. Germline lookup yields CDR1 LGHNA and CDR2 YSLEER. The CDR3 length is 15 residues. The CDR3 sequence is CASSQESHRSYEQYF. DNA for the CDR3: TGCGCCAGCAGCCAAGAGAGTCACAGATCCTACGAGCAGTACTTC.

J is TRBJ2-7 and V is TRBV25-1; 12 nucleotides line up with TRBD1. The CDR3 has 17 amino acids. V lost 3 bases to trimming and J lost 5 bases; unmatched junction nucleotides: 11. CDR1 and CDR2 (germline): MGHDK, SYGVNS. CDR3 DNA: TGTGCCAGCAGTGAGTCCCTGGGACAGGGGGCTACTCACGAGCAGTACTTC. Translation: CASSESLGQGATHEQYF.

The chain combines TRBV6-6 with TRBJ2-3; 7 bases fit TRBD1. CDR3 length: 14 amino acids. V was pared by 5 bases and J by 1 base, with 3 bases of the junction left unmatched. Germline V gene data show CDR1 as MNHNY and CDR2 as SVGAGI (reference sequence). The CDR3 spells CASSAGTGTDTQYF. The CDR3 nucleotides read TGTGCCAGCAGTGCCGGGACAGGCACAGATACGCAGTATTTT.

The J gene is TRBJ2-3, the V gene TRBV7-2, with D unclear. Germline V lookup: CDR1 SGHTA, CDR2 FQGNSA. Between the trimmed V and J ends, which lost 2 bases and 2 bases, there was a span of 8 bases. The CDR3 consists of 14 residues. CDR3 nucleotides: TGTGCCAGCAGCTTAAGACCCTTCACAGATACGCAGTATTTT. The encoded protein is CASSLRPFTDTQYF. The full variable domain, completed using reference TRBV7-2 and TRBJ2-3, is GAGVSQSPSNKVTEKGKDVELRCDPISGHTALYWYRQSLGQGLEFLIYFQGNSAPDKSGLPSDRFSAERTGGSVSTLTIQRTQQEDSAVYLCASSLRPFTDTQYFGPGTRLTVL.

This chain links TRBV28 with TRBJ2-1; no clear D gene. Germline-derived CDR1 and CDR2 are MDHEN and SYDVKM. This CDR3 spans 12 amino acids. V lost 6 bases, J lost 9 bases, and 12 bases lay in between. In DNA, the CDR3 is TGTGCCAGCAGCCAATTGAGGAGTGAGCAGTTCTTC. Translation: CASSQLRSEQFF. Supplemented by reference TRBV28 and TRBJ2-1, the full variable domain reads DVKVTQSSRYLVKRTGEKVFLECVQDMDHENMFWYRQDPGLGLRLIYFSYDVKMKEKGDIPEGYSVSREKKERFSLILESASTNQTSMYLCASSQLRSEQFFGPGTRLTVL.

Notes on this clone: The sample contains more than one DNA sequence encoding this CDR3. The chain employs TRBV7-2 and TRBJ1-4; perhaps TRBD1 as D (6 bases). V was pared by 5 bases and J by 5 bases, with 12 bases between. Germline V gene lookup returns CDR1 SGHTA and CDR2 FQGNSA. The CDR3 has 14 amino acids. Here the CDR3 reads CASSLDRWNEKLFF. The CDR3 bases are TGTGCCAGCAGCCTTGACAGGTGGAATGAAAAACTGTTTTTT.

This chain uses TRBV5-4 with TRBJ1-2; D is perhaps TRBD1 (5 bases). The CDR3 extends over 16 amino acids. The germline gives CDR1 SGHNT, CDR2 YYREEE (reference sequence). Trimming removed 0 bases at V and 0 bases at J, with 12 bases between. CDR3 residues: CASSLVGGATNYGYTF. DNA of the CDR3: TGTGCCAGCAGCTTGGTTGGGGGAGCGACTAACTATGGCTACACCTTC.

The chain joins TRBV2 to TRBJ1-5; D remains unclear. This CDR3 contains 15 residues. Germline V gives CDR1 SNHLY, CDR2 FYNNEI. The V gene lost 2 bases and the J gene lost 4 bases, with 12 bases spanning the gap. CDR3 sequence: CASSEQSVGNQPQHF. CDR3 coding DNA: TGTGCCAGCAGTGAACAAAGTGTAGGGAATCAGCCCCAGCATTTT. Filled out from reference TRBV2 and TRBJ1-5, the complete variable domain reads EPEVTQTPSHQVTQMGQEVILRCVPISNHLYFYWYRQILGQKVEFLVSFYNNEISEKSEIFDDQFSVERPDGSNFTLKIRSTKLEDSAMYFCASSEQSVGNQPQHFGDGTRLSIL.

This sequence joins TRBV5-8 and TRBJ1-2, with unresolved D. Germline CDR1 is SGHTS and CDR2 is YDEGEE. The CDR3 contains 13 residues. V lost 0 bases and J 8 bases, leaving 11 bases between the germline ends. CDR3 DNA: TGTGCCAGCAGCTTGGCCGCCTCGACCGGCTACACCTTC. Protein product: CASSLAASTGYTF.

Comment on this clone: Since no conserved phenylalanine or tryptophan closes the CDR3, a read error is the likely cause. Because the CDR3's place on the DNA is in doubt, the DNA is left out and the CDR3 is given as listed by TCRdb. The genes are TRBV7-9 and TRBJ2-7; the listed D gene, TRBD2, was not tested against the DNA. Germline V gives CDR1 SEHNR, CDR2 FQNEAQ (reference sequence). The CDR3 is 11 residues long, ends included. The CDR3 reads CASSPREVRVL.

The CDR3 bases are TGTGCCAGCAGTTATTTCGGACAGGGAGGGACTGAAGCTTTCTTT. Its protein product is CASSYFGQGGTEAFF. V usage is TRBV6-6 and J usage is TRBJ1-1, with 8 positions matching TRBD1. Trimming cost V 3 bases and J 5 bases; bases outside gene matches: 8. There are 15 residues in the CDR3. The germline V gene encodes CDR1 MNHNY and CDR2 SVGAGI (reference sequence).

The CDR3 protein is CASTLGGARTDTQYF. Here the CDR3 DNA reads TGCGCCAGCACCCTTGGGGGGGCGAGAACAGATACGCAGTATTTT. J is TRBJ2-3 and V is TRBV5-1, with D maybe TRBD2 (7 bases). V lost 6 bases to trimming and J lost 3 bases, with 17 bases between them. Germline-derived CDR1 and CDR2 are SGHRS and YFSETQ. The CDR3 is 15 amino acids.

The chain joins TRBV5-4 to TRBJ2-4; TRBD2 matches 8 bases. The junction had 9 bases not matched to a gene; V was cut back by 0 bases and J by 4 bases. CDR3 length: 17 amino acids. Germline CDR1 reads SGHNT; CDR2 reads YYREEE (reference sequence). The CDR3 DNA sequence: TGTGCCAGCAGCTTGGTGGGGGGTAGCGGGATAAAAAACATTCAGTACTTC. Amino acids: CASSLVGGSGIKNIQYF.

About this clone: The identical CDR3 is also encoded by other nucleotide sequences in the sample. The rearrangement uses TRBV5-1 and TRBJ2-7, with 9 bases fitting TRBD1. V shed 1 base and J 2 bases; nucleotides not matched to a gene: 1. The CDR3 runs to 14 residues. Germline V CDR1 and CDR2: SGHRS, YFSETQ. The CDR3: CASSLRDRAYEQYF. The DNA of the CDR3 is TGCGCCAGCAGCTTGCGGGACAGGGCCTACGAGCAGTACTTC.

CDR3 nucleotide sequence: TGCGCCAGCAGCCGTCAGATGAACACTGAAGCTTTCTTT. It yields the protein CASSRQMNTEAFF. This chain connects TRBV4-1 to TRBJ1-1; D ambiguous. This CDR3 region has 13 residues. CDR1 MGHRA and CDR2 YSYEKL come from the germline V gene. V dropped 4 bases and J dropped 0 bases, with 6 bases sitting between them.

The chain joins TRBV29-1 to TRBJ2-5; no clear D gene. Trimming took 2 bases from V and 7 from J, leaving 14 bases between them. The CDR3 has 13 residues. The germline V gene has CDR1 SQVTM and CDR2 ANQGSEA. Written as DNA, the CDR3 is TGCAGCGTTGAACCCTCCCAAGAAGCGACCCAGTACTTC. It is translated as CSVEPSQEATQYF.

The CDR3 DNA sequence: TGTGCCAGCAGCGTACGTGCAACCGCGAACACCGGGGAGCTGTTTTTT. Translated, it gives CASSVRATANTGELFF. The J gene is TRBJ2-2, the V gene TRBV9; D gene ambiguous. V was pared by 1 base and J by 0 bases, with 10 bases between. Germline assignment: CDR1 SGDLS and CDR2 YYNGEE. CDR3 size: 16 residues.

This clone was observed once. This chain connects TRBV7-9 to TRBJ1-6; no clear D. This CDR3 has 14 residues. V lost 8 bases and J 5 bases, leaving 13 bases between the germline ends. The germline V gene encodes CDR1 SEHNR and CDR2 FQNEAQ (reference sequence). For the CDR3, the DNA is TGTGCCAGCGAAAGCGTAAGGGATAATTCACCCCTCCACTTT. Its translation: CASESVRDNSPLHF.

The genes are TRBV28 and TRBJ2-3; D not certain. The V gene's germline CDR1 is MDHEN and CDR2 SYDVKM. Trimming pared 4 bases from V and 0 bases from J, leaving 8 bases between. This CDR3 spans 14 amino acids. The CDR3 protein is CASSSKGSTDTQYF. CDR3 nucleotide sequence: TGTGCCAGCAGTTCTAAAGGTAGCACAGATACGCAGTATTTT.

This clone was observed a handful of times. This chain connects TRBV29-1 to TRBJ1-1, with unresolved D. Germline-derived CDR1 and CDR2 are SQVTM and ANQGSEA. The CDR3 has 15 amino acids. V was pared by 1 base and J by 0 bases, with 12 bases between. CDR3 sequence (DNA): TGCAGCGTTGAAGTCCCGACAAGATTGAACACTGAAGCTTTCTTT. It yields the protein CSVEVPTRLNTEAFF.